This TCR beta chain is from a study of CD8+ T cells in alopecia areata. Study information: The drug, oral tofacitinib, was given to treated patients at 5 to 10 mg twice daily. Study observations and caveats: For baseline CD8+ expansion, any link to response stays uncertain with one nonresponder. Sharing of TCR sequences between patients (possibly for HLA-related reasons) was less clear than in mice.

The sequencing template was cDNA reverse transcribed from extracted RNA. Some clones are missing from TCRdb's copy, which holds only in-frame ones; the method was immunoSEQ multiplex PCR. The table records under 350,000 clones, 58% of them present only once. The CDR3 length is 14 residues. V was cut by 2 bases and J by 2 bases, with 10 bases left in between. Germline V gives CDR1 SGHRS, CDR2 YFSETQ. Treatment described: oral pan-JAK inhibitor, 5-10 mg twice daily. Comment on this clone: The antigen remains unidentified.

The V call is TRBV5-1, the J call TRBJ2-5; a weak D match, TRBD1 (6 bases). Sequencing used CD4+ T cells sorted from blood, obtained at week 24, from a patient treated with tofacitinib. This receptor was obtained from a human donor with alopecia areata. CDR3 nucleotide sequence: TGCGCCAGCAGCTTCGGACAGCAACAAGAGACCCAGTACTTC. It translates to CASSFGQQQETQYF.